The rows below give T cell receptor beta chains drawn from one sample of a study of blood T cells in healthy people across ages. TCRdb re-called the 5' RACE reads with MiXCR, one entry per CDR3 protein. Of 910,000 or so distinct CDR3 sequences detected, just over 50% appear once; the ten largest clones hold 20% to 25%. Sequenced sample: blood. The receptors come from a woman aged 60-70 years in good health. Each CDR3 is given with its conserved first and last residue. A D gene is named only where the DNA matches it firmly. A clone size is listed for some rows: how often the clone was seen (once, few, many), or a class if it is expanded.

D gene	V gene	J gene	clone size	CDR3 protein	CDR3 DNA
TRBD2	TRBV11-2	TRBJ2-1	once	CASSLWSGMQNEQFF	TGTGCCAGCAGCCTATGGAGCGGGATGCAAAATGAGCAGTTCTTC
TRBD2	TRBV12-3/TRBV12-4	TRBJ2-7	NA	CASSLAKTSGSPYEQYF	TGTGCCAGCAGTTTGGCAAAGACTAGCGGGAGCCCCTACGAGCAGTACTTC
TRBD2	TRBV6-6	TRBJ2-1	NA	CATRLAYNNEQFF	TGTGCCACTAGACTAGCGTACAACAATGAGCAGTTCTTC
TRBD2	TRBV5-4	TRBJ2-1	NA	CASSFALAGPNEQFF	TGTGCCAGCAGCTTTGCACTAGCGGGCCCCAATGAGCAGTTCTTC
TRBD2	TRBV12-3/TRBV12-4	TRBJ2-7	NA	CASSLAGGSVHEQYF	TGTGCCAGCAGTTTAGCGGGCGGGAGTGTCCACGAGCAGTACTTC
NA	TRBV5-1	TRBJ2-5	many	CASSLGGGETQYF	TGTGCCAGCAGCTTAGGTGGTGGAGAGACCCAGTACTTC
TRBD1	TRBV29-1	TRBJ2-1	NA	CSVARDRGSGEQFF	TGCAGCGTTGCCCGGGACAGGGGATCCGGTGAGCAGTTCTTC
NA	TRBV7-2	TRBJ2-7	many	CASSFSGGSYEQYF	TGTGCCAGCAGCTTTTCCGGGGGTTCCTACGAGCAGTACTTC
NA	TRBV7-3	TRBJ2-7	NA	CASSLQVFGTQYF	TGTGCCAGCAGCTTACAGGTGTTCGGTACCCAGTACTTC
NA	TRBV29-1	TRBJ1-2	few	CSVEEGILYGYTF	TGCAGCGTTGAAGAGGGCATCCTCTATGGCTACACCTTC
NA	TRBV28	TRBJ2-1	NA	CASSFVGINEQFF	TGTGCCAGCAGTTTCGTGGGAATCAATGAGCAGTTCTTC
NA	TRBV30	TRBJ2-3	NA	CAWRRRGSDTQYF	TGTGCCTGGAGGCGTCGAGGGTCAGATACGCAGTATTTT
NA	TRBV7-2	TRBJ2-7	NA	CASSLFLAGPITYEQYF	TGTGCCAGCAGCTTATTCTTGGCGGGCCCCATAACCTACGAGCAGTACTTC
NA	TRBV28	TRBJ2-1	once	CASSLGGASNNEQFF	TGTGCCAGCAGTTTAGGGGGGGCCTCCAACAATGAGCAGTTCTTC
TRBD2	TRBV5-1	TRBJ2-1	few	CASSSALAGGFEQFF	TGCGCCAGCAGCTCGGCACTAGCGGGAGGGTTTGAGCAGTTCTTC
NA	TRBV28	TRBJ1-5	once	CASVAGVRKVGRPQHF	TGTGCCAGCGTAGCAGGGGTCCGTAAAGTGGGTCGGCCCCAGCATTTT
TRBD1	TRBV27	TRBJ2-6	NA	CASTFRARDRALGGANVLTF	TGTGCCAGCACCTTCAGAGCCCGGGACAGGGCCCTAGGTGGGGCCAACGTCCTGACTTTC
TRBD2	TRBV28	TRBJ2-4	NA	CASSLFGGGLRGVAKNIQYF	TGTGCCAGCAGTTTGTTCGGGGGGGGACTCAGGGGCGTAGCCAAAAACATTCAGTACTTC
NA	TRBV20-1	TRBJ2-1	NA	CSAYLGNNEQFF	TGCAGTGCCTACCTAGGCAACAATGAGCAGTTCTTC
NA	TRBV18	TRBJ2-7	NA	CASSPPVGAKFDEQYF	TGTGCCAGCTCACCACCGGTGGGGGCGAAGTTTGACGAGCAGTACTTC
NA	TRBV25-1	TRBJ2-1	NA	CASRLATGNEQFF	TGTGCCAGCAGACTAGCAACTGGCAATGAGCAGTTCTTC
TRBD1	TRBV2	TRBJ2-7	few	CASSEGQAGEQYF	TGTGCCAGCAGTGAGGGACAGGCTGGCGAGCAGTACTTC
NA	TRBV5-1	TRBJ2-3	NA	CASTGTVDYTDTQYF	TGCGCCAGCACGGGGACCGTGGACTACACAGATACGCAGTATTTT
TRBD1	TRBV7-9	TRBJ2-7	NA	CASSALTGGYEQYF	TGTGCCAGCAGCGCCTTGACAGGGGGCTACGAGCAGTACTTC
NA	TRBV24-1	TRBJ2-5	NA	CAASEPGQNQETQYF	TGTGCCGCCAGTGAACCCGGACAGAACCAAGAGACCCAGTACTTC
NA	TRBV20-1	TRBJ2-5	few	CSAERETQYF	TGCAGTGCTGAGAGGGAGACCCAGTACTTC
NA	TRBV4-3	TRBJ1-2	NA	CASSQDHGGYGYTF	TGCGCCAGCAGCCAAGATCACGGGGGCTATGGCTACACCTTC
TRBD1	TRBV5-1	TRBJ2-7	NA	CASSDDRVREQYF	TGCGCCAGCAGTGATGACAGGGTGAGGGAGCAGTACTTC
NA	TRBV6-1	TRBJ1-1	NA	CASSTGLTANTEAFF	TGTGCCAGCAGTACAGGACTGACAGCGAACACTGAAGCTTTCTTT
NA	TRBV20-1	TRBJ2-7	NA	CSGGRYEQYF	TGCAGTGGTGGCCGATACGAGCAGTACTTC
NA	TRBV18	TRBJ2-6	NA	CASSPPRSSGANVLTF	TGTGCCAGCTCACCACCGCGGAGCTCTGGGGCCAACGTCCTGACTTTC
TRBD2	TRBV20-1	TRBJ2-1	many	CSAQGLGRKNNEQFF	TGCAGTGCCCAGGGTCTCGGGAGGAAGAACAATGAGCAGTTCTTC
NA	TRBV6-2/TRBV6-3	TRBJ2-3	NA	CASSYSQKLAFGTDTQYF	TGTGCCAGCAGTTACTCCCAGAAGCTAGCCTTCGGCACAGATACGCAGTATTTT
TRBD1	TRBV30	TRBJ2-5	NA	CAWSGTGEETQYF	TGTGCCTGGAGTGGGACAGGGGAAGAGACCCAGTACTTC
NA	TRBV2	TRBJ2-6	few	CASSEALRSSGANVLTF	TGTGCCAGCAGTGAAGCGCTACGGAGCTCTGGGGCCAACGTCCTGACTTTC
NA	TRBV4-1	TRBJ2-1	NA	CASSRFLGGSHEQFF	TGCGCCAGCAGCCGATTCCTGGGGGGCTCACATGAGCAGTTCTTC
NA	TRBV20-1	TRBJ1-4	NA	CSAPLDINEKLFF	TGCAGCGCCCCCCTGGATATTAATGAAAAACTGTTTTTT
TRBD2	TRBV28	TRBJ2-7	NA	CASSLGSGRALYEQYF	TGTGCCAGCAGTTTAGGTAGCGGGAGGGCCTTATACGAGCAGTACTTC
TRBD2	TRBV3-1	TRBJ2-3	NA	CASSQGLAGGPTDTQYF	TGTGCCAGCAGCCAAGGGCTAGCGGGAGGGCCGACAGATACGCAGTATTTT
NA	TRBV7-2	TRBJ2-7	NA	CASSSAREASYEQYF	TGTGCCAGCAGCTCGGCTCGAGAGGCCTCCTACGAGCAGTACTTC
NA	TRBV29-1	TRBJ1-2	many	CSAPDQDDGYTF	TGCAGCGCTCCAGATCAGGATGATGGCTACACCTTC
TRBD2	TRBV20-1	TRBJ2-7	few	CSLAGRSYEQYF	TGCAGTCTAGCGGGACGTTCCTACGAGCAGTACTTC
NA	TRBV28	TRBJ2-7	NA	CASSAPGAGGGYEQYF	TGTGCCAGCAGCGCGCCCGGGGCAGGGGGAGGGTACGAGCAGTACTTC
NA	TRBV5-4	TRBJ2-5	NA	CASSSPQLQETQYF	TGTGCCAGCAGCTCACCGCAGCTCCAAGAGACCCAGTACTTC
NA	TRBV7-9	TRBJ2-7	few	CASRRGSTYEQYF	TGTGCCAGCAGGAGGGGGAGCACCTACGAGCAGTACTTC
TRBD1	TRBV4-2	TRBJ2-7	NA	CASSPKLGGASYNEQYF	TGTGCCAGCAGTCCTAAGTTAGGGGGCGCGTCCTACAATGAGCAGTACTTC
TRBD1	TRBV20-1	TRBJ1-2	once	CSALRDRVFGGYTF	TGCAGTGCTTTAAGGGACAGGGTATTCGGCGGCTACACCTTC
NA	TRBV4-2	TRBJ1-6	NA	CASSQTPGAFVDNSPLHF	TGTGCCAGCAGCCAAACCCCTGGGGCCTTTGTTGATAATTCACCCCTCCACTTT
TRBD1	TRBV4-2	TRBJ2-7	few	CASSQREGQGAPYEQYF	TGTGCCAGCAGCCAAAGGGAAGGACAGGGGGCTCCTTACGAGCAGTACTTC
NA	TRBV10-2	TRBJ2-3	few	CASSRQKKSTDTQYF	TGCGCCAGCAGTCGACAGAAAAAAAGCACAGATACGCAGTATTTT
NA	TRBV30	TRBJ2-3	NA	CAWRKGTDTQYF	TGTGCCTGGAGGAAGGGCACAGATACGCAGTATTTT
NA	TRBV6-5	TRBJ1-5	NA	CASSRSTTQPQHF	TGTGCCAGCAGCCGCTCGACAACTCAGCCCCAGCATTTT
TRBD2	TRBV9	TRBJ2-3	NA	CASSVVPSGDTQYF	TGTGCCAGCAGCGTAGTCCCTAGCGGAGATACGCAGTATTTT
TRBD1	TRBV11-2	TRBJ1-1	NA	CASSATAGTGSNAFF	TGTGCCAGCAGCGCAACCGCTGGGACAGGTTCGAACGCTTTCTTT
NA	TRBV20-1	TRBJ2-7	NA	CSAGPPREGRYYEQYF	TGCAGTGCAGGGCCCCCACGGGAAGGGAGATACTACGAGCAGTACTTC
NA	TRBV6-2/TRBV6-3	TRBJ2-7	few	CASRNTGIGRTYEQYF	TGTGCCAGCAGGAATACCGGGATAGGGCGGACCTACGAGCAGTACTTC
NA	TRBV7-9	TRBJ2-5	NA	CASSWSARGETQHF	TGTGCCAGCAGCTGGTCCGCGAGAGGAGAGACCCAGCACTTC
NA	TRBV6-2/TRBV6-3	TRBJ2-7	NA	CASPRREGEQYF	TGTGCCAGCCCACGCAGGGAAGGTGAGCAGTACTTC
NA	TRBV29-1	TRBJ2-7	NA	CSVEPLGSYEQYF	TGCAGCGTTGAACCCCTGGGATCCTACGAGCAGTACTTC
TRBD2	TRBV20-1	TRBJ2-1	many	CSAIAGGYSMNEQFF	TGCAGTGCCATAGCGGGAGGGTATAGTATGAATGAGCAGTTCTTC